A selection of T cell receptor beta chains follows, all from one sample in a study of cytomegalovirus exposure and HLA in healthy donors. Clones were sequenced by immunoSEQ multiplex PCR, and TCRdb holds only the in-frame ones, with some missing. The sample has over 150,000 clones; 80% to 85% are singletons. Material for sequencing was PBMCs. These receptors were obtained from a man in his fifties in good health and CMV-seronegative. Both conserved end residues are part of each CDR3. The D gene is left open where the match is weak. Size tells how often a clone was seen (once, few, many) or the class of an expanded clone, and some rows leave it out.

j_call: TRBJ1-1; v_call: TRBV13; d_call: TRBD1; clone_size: .; cdr3_nt: TGTGCCAGCAGCTTAAGGGACAGGGGGAAAGCTGAAGCTTTCTTT; cdr3_aa: CASSLRDRGKAEAFF
j_call: TRBJ2-1; v_call: TRBV9; d_call: .; clone_size: .; cdr3_nt: TGTGCCAGCAGCCCCCTGACAAGGGGAACGGTTAGCTCCTACAATGAGCAGTTCTTC; cdr3_aa: CASSPLTRGTVSSYNEQFF
j_call: TRBJ2-7; v_call: TRBV28; d_call: .; clone_size: .; cdr3_nt: TGTGCCAGCAGGGGCAGGGCCGAGGAGAGGTACGAGCAGTACTTC; cdr3_aa: CASRGRAEERYEQYF
j_call: TRBJ2-5; v_call: TRBV2; d_call: TRBD2; clone_size: .; cdr3_nt: TGTGCCAGCAGTGAGGCCGGACTAGCGGGAGTACGGGAGACCCAGTACTTC; cdr3_aa: CASSEAGLAGVRETQYF
j_call: TRBJ2-2; v_call: TRBV9; d_call: .; clone_size: once; cdr3_nt: TGTGCCAGCAGCGTAGTAGCGGTAGGGCTGAACACCGGGGAGCTGTTTTTT; cdr3_aa: CASSVVAVGLNTGELFF
j_call: TRBJ2-5; v_call: TRBV2; d_call: TRBD2; clone_size: .; cdr3_nt: TGTGCCAGCAACCTAGCGGGGGGGCCTAAGGAGACCCAGTACTTC; cdr3_aa: CASNLAGGPKETQYF
j_call: TRBJ1-5; v_call: TRBV28; d_call: .; clone_size: .; cdr3_nt: TGTGCCAGCAGTTTGGGGGGGCGCAATCAGCCCCAGCATTTT; cdr3_aa: CASSLGGRNQPQHF
j_call: TRBJ2-5; v_call: TRBV2; d_call: TRBD2; clone_size: once; cdr3_nt: TGTGCCAGCAGTACTAGCGGGAGGGGGCCGGTAGAGACCCAGTACTTC; cdr3_aa: CASSTSGRGPVETQYF
j_call: TRBJ2-7; v_call: TRBV28; d_call: TRBD2; clone_size: once; cdr3_nt: TGTGCCAGCAAAGTAGCGGGGGAACCTACACACGAGCAGTACTTC; cdr3_aa: CASKVAGEPTHEQYF
j_call: TRBJ1-1; v_call: TRBV10-3; d_call: .; clone_size: .; cdr3_nt: TGTGCCATCAGTGACCGACACATGAACACTGAAGCTTTCTTT; cdr3_aa: CAISDRHMNTEAFF
j_call: TRBJ2-3; v_call: TRBV4-3; d_call: TRBD2; clone_size: .; cdr3_nt: TGCGCCAGCAGCCCGGGGGCGGGAGGGCCAGTAGATACGCAGTATTTT; cdr3_aa: CASSPGAGGPVDTQYF
j_call: TRBJ2-5; v_call: TRBV5-1; d_call: .; clone_size: .; cdr3_nt: TGCGCCAGCAGTACGGACAGCCAAGAGACCCAGTACTTC; cdr3_aa: CASSTDSQETQYF
j_call: TRBJ1-6; v_call: TRBV7-2; d_call: .; clone_size: .; cdr3_nt: TGTGCCAGCAGCTTGGCCCGGGGATCGAGTAATTCACCCCTCCACTTT; cdr3_aa: CASSLARGSSNSPLHF
j_call: TRBJ2-5; v_call: TRBV9; d_call: .; clone_size: .; cdr3_nt: TGTGCCAGCAGCGTAGGAGGGACTTACCTAGGAGAGACCCAGTACTTC; cdr3_aa: CASSVGGTYLGETQYF
j_call: TRBJ1-2; v_call: TRBV6-5; d_call: .; clone_size: .; cdr3_nt: TGTGCCAGCAGTTACTCCGGCGGTAACTATGGCTACACCTTC; cdr3_aa: CASSYSGGNYGYTF
j_call: TRBJ1-4; v_call: TRBV19; d_call: .; clone_size: .; cdr3_nt: TGTGCCAGTAGTAAAAACCGGGACTTCCTTTTGTATGAAAAACTGTTTTTT; cdr3_aa: CASSKNRDFLLYEKLFF
j_call: TRBJ1-5; v_call: TRBV19; d_call: .; clone_size: once; cdr3_nt: TGTGCCAGTAGCCGACGGGATAGCAATCAGCCCCAGCATTTT; cdr3_aa: CASSRRDSNQPQHF
j_call: TRBJ2-7; v_call: TRBV20-1; d_call: .; clone_size: once; cdr3_nt: TGCAGTGCAGGGGTCGAGCAGTACTTC; cdr3_aa: CSAGVEQYF
j_call: TRBJ2-7; v_call: TRBV7-2; d_call: TRBD2; clone_size: .; cdr3_nt: TGTGCCAGTAGCCGTAGCGGGGGGAGGTACGAGCAGTACTTC; cdr3_aa: CASSRSGGRYEQYF
j_call: TRBJ2-5; v_call: TRBV6-1; d_call: .; clone_size: once; cdr3_nt: TGTGCCAGCAGGGGGCCTCCGAGGGGGCAAGAGACCCAGTACTTC; cdr3_aa: CASRGPPRGQETQYF
j_call: TRBJ1-1; v_call: TRBV11-2; d_call: .; clone_size: .; cdr3_nt: TGTGCCAGCAGCTTAGTATACAGCCCTCGGGCTTTCTTT; cdr3_aa: CASSLVYSPRAFF
j_call: TRBJ2-3; v_call: TRBV7-9; d_call: TRBD2; clone_size: .; cdr3_nt: TGTGCCAGCAGCTCGGGCTTGACTGGGGGGGTCCTAGGTACGCAGTATTTT; cdr3_aa: CASSSGLTGGVLGTQYF
j_call: TRBJ2-3; v_call: TRBV19; d_call: .; clone_size: .; cdr3_nt: TGTGCCAGTAGTATATTCCTAGGCACAGATACGCAGTATTTT; cdr3_aa: CASSIFLGTDTQYF
j_call: TRBJ2-2; v_call: TRBV19; d_call: TRBD1; clone_size: .; cdr3_nt: TGTGCCAGTAGCCCCCAGACAGGGAACGGGGAGCTGTTTTTT; cdr3_aa: CASSPQTGNGELFF
j_call: TRBJ2-7; v_call: TRBV11-1; d_call: .; clone_size: .; cdr3_nt: TGTGCCAGCAGCCCGACTACCTACGAGCAGTACTTC; cdr3_aa: CASSPTTYEQYF
j_call: TRBJ1-4; v_call: TRBV4-2; d_call: .; clone_size: .; cdr3_nt: TGTGCCAGCAGCCAGAGAGTGGAAGGCGGAAAACTGTTTTTT; cdr3_aa: CASSQRVEGGKLFF
j_call: TRBJ1-4; v_call: TRBV9; d_call: TRBD1; clone_size: few; cdr3_nt: TGTGCCAGCAGCGTAGCACAGGGGGCCAGTGAAAAACTGTTTTTT; cdr3_aa: CASSVAQGASEKLFF
j_call: TRBJ2-7; v_call: TRBV5-1; d_call: TRBD2; clone_size: .; cdr3_nt: TGCGCCAGCAGCGCGGGACTAGCGGGAGGACGCTCCTACGAGCAGTACTTC; cdr3_aa: CASSAGLAGGRSYEQYF
j_call: TRBJ2-2; v_call: TRBV14; d_call: .; clone_size: .; cdr3_nt: TGTGCCAGCAGCCAAGCGCGGTACACCGGGGAGCTGTTTTTT; cdr3_aa: CASSQARYTGELFF
j_call: TRBJ1-5; v_call: TRBV6-6; d_call: TRBD1; clone_size: .; cdr3_nt: TGTGCCAGCAGTCAGCCGGGACAGGGTAATCAGCCCCAGCATTTT; cdr3_aa: CASSQPGQGNQPQHF
j_call: TRBJ1-2; v_call: TRBV29-1; d_call: TRBD1; clone_size: .; cdr3_nt: TGCAGCGTTAAAGATAGTAGTTTCCGCAGGGGGTATGGCTACACCTTC; cdr3_aa: CSVKDSSFRRGYGYTF
j_call: TRBJ2-5; v_call: TRBV27; d_call: .; clone_size: .; cdr3_nt: TGTGCCAGCAGTTTAGGGGGGACCTTTAACCAGTACTTC; cdr3_aa: CASSLGGTFNQYF
j_call: TRBJ1-3; v_call: TRBV28; d_call: .; clone_size: .; cdr3_nt: TGTGCCAGCGCCCCCGGAGGGTACAGCTCTGGAAACACCATATATTTT; cdr3_aa: CASAPGGYSSGNTIYF
j_call: TRBJ1-1; v_call: TRBV11-1; d_call: .; clone_size: .; cdr3_nt: TGTGCCAGCAGCTTAAGGCCGGAGGGAGGCACTGAAGCTTTCTTT; cdr3_aa: CASSLRPEGGTEAFF
j_call: TRBJ2-1; v_call: TRBV7-3; d_call: TRBD1; clone_size: few; cdr3_nt: TGTGCCAGCAGCCTCCGGGACAGCCCTTACAATGAGCAGTTCTTC; cdr3_aa: CASSLRDSPYNEQFF
j_call: TRBJ2-7; v_call: TRBV27; d_call: TRBD1; clone_size: .; cdr3_nt: TGTGCCAGCAGTTTATTCGGACAGGGGGTAAGGGAGCAGTACTTC; cdr3_aa: CASSLFGQGVREQYF
j_call: TRBJ2-3; v_call: TRBV13; d_call: .; clone_size: .; cdr3_nt: TGTGCCAGCAGCCAGACAGCTAGCACAGATACGCAGTATTTT; cdr3_aa: CASSQTASTDTQYF
j_call: TRBJ2-2; v_call: TRBV7-8; d_call: TRBD2; clone_size: .; cdr3_nt: TGTGCCAGCAGCTTAGTGGCTAGCGGGAGTTCGGGCGGGGAGCTGTTTTTT; cdr3_aa: CASSLVASGSSGGELFF
j_call: TRBJ1-1; v_call: TRBV18; d_call: TRBD1; clone_size: .; cdr3_nt: TGTGCCAGCTCACCAGGGGACAGGGGGACTGAAGCTTTCTTT; cdr3_aa: CASSPGDRGTEAFF
j_call: TRBJ1-5; v_call: TRBV4-1; d_call: .; clone_size: .; cdr3_nt: TGCGCCAGCAGCCAAGATATGTGGTCCGCCGAGAATCAGCCCCAGCATTTT; cdr3_aa: CASSQDMWSAENQPQHF
j_call: TRBJ2-7; v_call: TRBV5-1; d_call: .; clone_size: once; cdr3_nt: TGCGCCAGCAGCTTAAGGGGGGGTGGCCACGAGCAGTACTTC; cdr3_aa: CASSLRGGGHEQYF
j_call: TRBJ2-7; v_call: TRBV19; d_call: TRBD1; clone_size: .; cdr3_nt: TGTGCCAGTAGGCCCGGACAGGGCGGATACGAGCAGTACTTC; cdr3_aa: CASRPGQGGYEQYF
j_call: TRBJ2-7; v_call: TRBV4-1; d_call: TRBD1; clone_size: once; cdr3_nt: TGCGCCAGCGGCCCGACCGGGACAGGGAGAGGCGAGCAGTACTTC; cdr3_aa: CASGPTGTGRGEQYF
j_call: TRBJ1-5; v_call: TRBV30; d_call: .; clone_size: .; cdr3_nt: TGTGCCTGGAGTGTACAGGGCAATCAGCCCCAGCATTTT; cdr3_aa: CAWSVQGNQPQHF
j_call: TRBJ1-1; v_call: TRBV7-2; d_call: TRBD1; clone_size: .; cdr3_nt: TGTGCCAGCAGCTTACGACAGGGTGGTGTCACTGAAGCTTTCTTT; cdr3_aa: CASSLRQGGVTEAFF
j_call: TRBJ2-5; v_call: TRBV2; d_call: .; clone_size: .; cdr3_nt: TGTGCCAGCAGCCCTCGACTAGTCCTGCTTTTGGGGACCCAGTACTTC; cdr3_aa: CASSPRLVLLLGTQYF
j_call: TRBJ1-1; v_call: TRBV7-9; d_call: .; clone_size: .; cdr3_nt: TGTGCCAGCAGCCCCTCAGGAATGAACACTGAAGCTTTCTTT; cdr3_aa: CASSPSGMNTEAFF
j_call: TRBJ1-2; v_call: TRBV6-1; d_call: .; clone_size: once; cdr3_nt: TGTGCCAGCAGTGAAAGTTGGGGATCGGGGTACACCTTC; cdr3_aa: CASSESWGSGYTF
j_call: TRBJ2-2; v_call: TRBV5-1; d_call: .; clone_size: .; cdr3_nt: TGCGCCAGCAGCTTGATTCTAGACACCGGGGAGCTGTTTTTT; cdr3_aa: CASSLILDTGELFF
j_call: TRBJ2-2; v_call: TRBV5-1; d_call: TRBD1; clone_size: .; cdr3_nt: TGCGCCAGCAGCTCGACAGGGGGCCACGGGGAGCTGTTTTTT; cdr3_aa: CASSSTGGHGELFF
j_call: TRBJ2-5; v_call: TRBV5-4; d_call: TRBD1; clone_size: .; cdr3_nt: TGTGCCAGCAGCGGACAGGGGGCCGTGGAGACCCAGTACTTC; cdr3_aa: CASSGQGAVETQYF
j_call: TRBJ2-1; v_call: TRBV10-2; d_call: .; clone_size: .; cdr3_nt: TGCGCCAGCACCCGGACTGACGAGCAGTTCTTC; cdr3_aa: CASTRTDEQFF